What follows is one T cell receptor (beta chain) and its context. The antigen is undetermined. This specimen belongs to a study of identical twins. The study's findings and limits: The presence of invariant MAIT and iNKT cells could partly confound analyses of zero-insertion sequences. Beta out-of-frame twin sharing showed a weaker excess. Model-predicted out-of-frame TCR alpha sharing fell below observed values in monozygotic twins.

After template switching added a universal primer site, the resulting cDNA carried unique molecular identifiers. TCRdb passed the 5' RACE reads through MiXCR, listing each CDR3 protein once. The table has hundreds of thousands of distinct CDR3 sequences, approximately 6% seen once; the top ten hold roughly 1.6%. The origin of this receptor is a man aged 18-30 years in good health. The sample was naive T cells sorted from blood.

Here the CDR3 DNA reads TGCGCCAGCACCTCCGGGACTAGCGGGAACCAAGAGACCCAGTACTTC. It is translated as CASTSGTSGNQETQYF. J is TRBJ2-5 and V is TRBV5-1; 13 bases are a match to TRBD2. J gave up 0 bases and V 6 bases, and 5 bases lay outside the gene matches. In germline, CDR1 is SGHRS, CDR2 YFSETQ. The CDR3 runs to 16 residues.